Each of the 18 T cell receptor beta chains below was sequenced from the same sample in a study of blood T cell repertoires in COVID-19. The repertoire was sequenced with immunoSEQ multiplex PCR; TCRdb's copy has only in-frame clones and lacks some. The sample shows about 80,000 clones, less than 85% of them seen only once. The sample taken for sequencing was peripheral blood. These receptors all stem from a man between 65 and 85 years old with active or convalescent COVID-19.

The chain is built from TRBV7-2 and TRBJ2-7; D might be TRBD1 (6 bases). Germline V gene data show CDR1 as SGHTA and CDR2 as FQGNSA. The CDR3 runs to 15 residues. Trimming pared 1 base from V and 5 bases from J, leaving 15 bases between. The CDR3, as DNA: TGTGCCAGCAGCTTAGACCAGGGACATTATAACGAGCAGTACTTC. Its translation: CASSLDQGHYNEQYF. Combining the CDR3 with reference TRBV7-2 and TRBJ2-7 gives the whole variable domain GAGVSQSPSNKVTEKGKDVELRCDPISGHTALYWYRQSLGQGLEFLIYFQGNSAPDKSGLPSDRFSAERTGGSVSTLTIQRTQQEDSAVYLCASSLDQGHYNEQYFGPGTRLTVT.

This clone appeared a few times. The J gene is TRBJ1-1, the V gene TRBV14; D is unresolved. This CDR3 contains 15 residues. The V end was cut by 4 bases, the J end by 3 bases, with 15 bases between. Per germline, CDR1 SGHDN and CDR2 FVKESK. CDR3 region: CASSRIGLFDTEAFF. As DNA, the CDR3 is TGTGCCAGCAGCCGGATAGGACTGTTCGACACTGAAGCTTTCTTT.

This clone showed up just a few times. The rearrangement links TRBV5-6 to TRBJ1-5; possible D gene TRBD1, 5 bases. Germline CDR1 SGHDT, CDR2 YYEEEE. V lost 4 bases, J lost 8 bases, and 16 bases lay in between. The CDR3 is made up of 14 amino acids. CDR3 coding DNA: TGTGCCAGCAGCCTCGGACAAAGAGGCGAGCCCCAGCATTTT. Its translation: CASSLGQRGEPQHF.

This clone occurred once. The chain links TRBV30 to TRBJ2-3; tentatively, D is TRBD1 (6 bases). The CDR3 contains 14 residues. Germline values: CDR1 GTSNPN, CDR2 SVGIG (reference sequence). V was clipped by 1 base and J by 3 bases, with 11 bases between them. Here the CDR3 reads CAWSATGRTDTQYF. CDR3 DNA: TGTGCCTGGAGTGCAACAGGGAGAACAGATACGCAGTATTTT.

Concerning this clone itself: The same CDR3 arises from other DNA sequences in this sample as well. The chain is built from TRBV2 and TRBJ2-7, with D possibly TRBD2 on 5 matching bases. The CDR3 has 12 amino acids. V shed 6 bases and J shed 3 bases, with 9 bases lying between them. The germline V gene has CDR1 SNHLY and CDR2 FYNNEI. Here the CDR3 reads CASSREGYEQYF. The CDR3 DNA reads as TGTGCCAGCAGCCGGGAAGGCTACGAGCAGTACTTC. The complete variable domain, with remaining parts taken from reference TRBV2 and TRBJ2-7, reads EPEVTQTPSHQVTQMGQEVILRCVPISNHLYFYWYRQILGQKVEFLVSFYNNEISEKSEIFDDQFSVERPDGSNFTLKIRSTKLEDSAMYFCASSREGYEQYFGPGTRLTVT.

CDR3 amino acids: CASSPGSEKLFF. The CDR3 DNA follows: TGTGCCAGCAGCCCCGGGAGTGAAAAACTGTTTTTT. This chain links TRBV7-9 with TRBJ1-4; no clear D. This CDR3 spans 12 amino acids. CDR1 SEHNR and CDR2 FQNEAQ come from the germline V gene (reference sequence). V gave up 5 bases and J gave up 7 bases, with 8 bases separating them.

This chain uses TRBV5-4 with TRBJ2-3; 8 bases map to TRBD2. The CDR3 has 17 amino acids. Germline CDR1 SGHNT, CDR2 YYREEE (reference sequence). Germline trimming cut 0 bases from V and 5 bases from J; bases unmatched to any gene: 11. The CDR3 DNA follows: TGTGCCAGCAGCTTGGCCGGCACGGCGGGGGGAGTAGATACGCAGTATTTT. Translation: CASSLAGTAGGVDTQYF.

The chain is built from TRBV6-5 and TRBJ1-3; TRBD1 might be the D (6 bases). This CDR3 has 14 amino acids. V gave up 5 bases and J gave up 7 bases, with 15 bases separating them. Germline CDR1 is MNHEY and CDR2 is SVGAGI. For the CDR3, the DNA is TGTGCCAGCAGTACCATGGACAGAGTTAACACCATATATTTT. Protein: CASSTMDRVNTIYF.

This chain links TRBV7-8 with TRBJ1-1; 9 bases are a match to TRBD1. The CDR3 runs 12 residues. From germline, CDR1 is SGHVS and CDR2 FQNEAQ. The V gene end was trimmed by 5 bases and the J gene end by 11 bases; junction bases not matched to a gene: 6. The CDR3 DNA follows: TGTGCCAGCAGCCTCCGGACAGGGGTGGCTTTCTTT. This gives the protein CASSLRTGVAFF.

The gene calls are TRBV9 and TRBJ1-3; D gene unclear. Germline V gene lookup returns CDR1 SGDLS and CDR2 YYNGEE. The CDR3 is 14 amino acids. The V end lost 2 bases, the J end lost 1 base, and 7 bases lay between the germline ends. The CDR3 nucleotides are TGTGCCAGCAGCGTCGGGGTGTCTGGAAACACCATATATTTT. Translated, it gives CASSVGVSGNTIYF.

This clone was observed a handful of times. CDR3 nucleotides: TGTGCCTGGAGTGTACTCCGACAGACAAATGAAAAACTGTTTTTT. Its translation: CAWSVLRQTNEKLFF. V is TRBV30 and J is TRBJ1-4; tentative D call: TRBD1 (5 bases). CDR1 and CDR2 from the germline V gene are GTSNPN and SVGIG (reference sequence). V lost 0 bases, J lost 5 bases, and 13 bases lay in between. The CDR3 is made up of 15 amino acids.

The V and J genes are TRBV19 and TRBJ1-1; maybe TRBD1 (6 bases). V was trimmed by 0 bases and J by 4 bases, leaving 12 bases between them. This CDR3 region has 15 residues. The V gene's germline CDR1 is LNHDA and CDR2 SQIVND (reference sequence). The CDR3 reads CASSIEGRGVTEAFF. The DNA of the CDR3 is TGTGCCAGTAGTATAGAGGGCAGGGGAGTCACTGAAGCTTTCTTT. The variable domain in full, with the rest retrieved from reference TRBV19 and TRBJ1-1, is DGGITQSPKYLFRKEGQNVTLSCEQNLNHDAMYWYRQDPGQGLRLIYYSQIVNDFQKGDIAEGYSVSREKKESFPLTVTSAQKNPTAFYLCASSIEGRGVTEAFFGQGTRLTVV.

V usage is TRBV18 and J usage is TRBJ2-1; TRBD2 agrees at 12 bases. The V gene end was trimmed by 3 bases and the J gene end by 8 bases; junction bases not matched to a gene: 5. Per germline, CDR1 KGHSH and CDR2 LQKENI. The CDR3 runs 15 residues. CDR3: CASSPPGLAGDEQFF. The CDR3 DNA is TGTGCCAGCTCACCTCCGGGACTAGCGGGCGATGAGCAGTTCTTC.

The rearrangement links TRBV9 to TRBJ2-5; 10 bases fit TRBD1. With 2 bases clipped from V and 5 bases from J, the junction kept 6 bases outside the gene matches. This CDR3 is 15 amino acids long. Germline V gene lookup returns CDR1 SGDLS and CDR2 YYNGEE. This chain's CDR3 is CASSVGTGVRETQYF. CDR3 bases: TGTGCCAGCAGCGTCGGGACAGGGGTCCGCGAGACCCAGTACTTC.

The CDR3 loop reads CASRGDINNEQFF. DNA for the CDR3: TGTGCCAGCAGGGGAGATATAAACAATGAGCAGTTCTTC. V gene TRBV2 combines with J gene TRBJ2-1; tentative D call: TRBD2 (5 bases). Germline CDR1 reads SNHLY; CDR2 reads FYNNEI. Trimming took 6 bases from V and 5 from J, leaving 11 bases between them. The CDR3 totals 13 residues.

This chain uses TRBV2 with TRBJ1-4; 9 positions match TRBD1. V dropped 5 bases and J dropped 13; count of bases not matched to a gene: 8. Germline V gene data show CDR1 as SNHLY and CDR2 as FYNNEI. The CDR3 spans 13 residues. The CDR3 protein is CASSTDRGGTLFF. In nucleotides, the CDR3 is TGTGCCAGCAGTACGGACAGGGGCGGCACACTGTTTTTT.

The chain links TRBV29-1 to TRBJ1-2; D is undetermined. Germline V gene sequence: CDR1 SQVTM, CDR2 ANQGSEA. The CDR3 is 14 amino acids. V lost 0 bases and J lost 6, with 14 bases in between. The CDR3 loop reads CSVEDLVVRDGYTF. The CDR3, as DNA: TGCAGCGTTGAAGATCTGGTCGTCCGGGATGGCTACACCTTC.

The genes are TRBV7-8 and TRBJ2-5; 9 bases are a match to TRBD2. Per the germline V gene, CDR1 is SGHVS and CDR2 is FQNEAQ. J was trimmed by 5 bases and V by 5 bases; bases with no gene match: 9. The CDR3 is 15 amino acids. CDR3 sequence reads: CASSGPGLAGETQYF. The CDR3 DNA sequence: TGTGCCAGCAGCGGACCGGGACTAGCTGGGGAGACCCAGTACTTC.